Described below is a single T cell receptor beta chain sequence and its context. This CDR3 has 14 residues. Germline CDR1 is SGHVS and CDR2 is FNYEAQ. V dropped 0 bases and J dropped 9; count of bases not matched to a gene: 5. The data stem from a study of patients and donors after allogeneic stem cell transplantation. TCRdb re-analysed the RT-PCR reads in MiXCR, keeping a single row per CDR3 protein. The sample consists of about a million distinct CDR3 sequences, under 20% of them appearing once. Sequencing was carried out using blood, either unsorted or a sorted T cell fraction (not recorded which). The source of this sequence is a human donor who was either an allogeneic HSCT recipient or a stem cell or donor lymphocyte infusion donor (not recorded which). It is not recorded whose cells these are; they may come from a transplant donor. The chain couples TRBV7-6 to TRBJ2-1; 7 bases fit TRBD2. CDR3 DNA: TGTGCCAGCAGCTTAGCGGGGGGGGAGAGTGAGCAGTTCTTC. Its translation: CASSLAGGESEQFF.